The 17 T cell receptor beta chains reported below all come from one sample, sequenced in a study of patients and donors after allogeneic stem cell transplantation. Each CDR3 protein is one row after TCRdb ran MiXCR on the RT-PCR reads. This sample has about 87,000 distinct CDR3 sequences, with roughly 5.1% found just once. Material: blood, either unsorted or a sorted T cell fraction (not recorded which). The receptors come from a human donor who was either an allogeneic HSCT recipient or a stem cell or donor lymphocyte infusion donor (not recorded which). It is not recorded whose cells these are; they may come from a transplant donor.

This clonotype has ten or more counts. The V call is TRBV6-1, the J call TRBJ1-2, with D tentatively TRBD1 (6 bases). This CDR3 spans 15 amino acids. Germline lookup yields CDR1 MNHNS and CDR2 SASEGT. V lost 5 bases to trimming and J lost 8 bases, with 21 bases between them. CDR3 coding DNA: TGTGCCAGCAGTCAAGATATTGCAGGGGCGCGGGGCTACACCTTC. Translation: CASSQDIAGARGYTF.

This clonotype was observed at least ten times. The CDR3 region is CASSSGGAGTDTQYF. CDR3 DNA sequence: TGTGCCAGCAGTAGCGGGGGGGCGGGGACAGATACGCAGTATTTT. The J gene is TRBJ2-3, the V gene TRBV7-3; 11 bases fit TRBD2. Per germline, CDR1 SGHTA and CDR2 FQGTGA. The CDR3 consists of 15 residues. The V and J ends lost 6 bases and 3 bases, in that order; junction bases with no gene match: 5.

Many counts were recorded for this clonotype. The chain couples TRBV5-1 to TRBJ1-6; D unresolved. This CDR3 is 15 amino acids long. Germline V CDR1 and CDR2: SGHRS, YFSETQ. V gave up 4 bases and J gave up 7 bases, with 15 bases separating them. The CDR3 loop is CASSPRTDLNSPLHF. Here the CDR3 DNA reads TGCGCCAGCAGCCCCCGGACGGACTTAAATTCACCCCTCCACTTT.

This clonotype was seen ten or more times. The J gene is TRBJ2-1, the V gene TRBV12-5; 9 bases align to TRBD1. This CDR3 has 14 amino acids. Germline CDR1 and CDR2: LGHNT and FRNRAP. The V and J ends lost 5 bases and 3 bases, in that order; junction bases with no gene match: 2. As DNA, the CDR3 is TGTGCTAGTGGTCCGGGACAGGGCTACAATGAGCAGTTCTTC. It translates to CASGPGQGYNEQFF.

There are many counts of this clonotype. The genes are TRBV20-1 and TRBJ2-1; no clear D. CDR3 length equals 12 residues. Trimming took 7 bases from V and 0 from J, leaving 7 bases between them. Germline assignment: CDR1 DFQATT and CDR2 SNEGSKA (reference sequence). The CDR3 DNA follows: TGCAGTGGAACTATCTCCTACAATGAGCAGTTCTTC. Encoded protein: CSGTISYNEQFF.

This clonotype has just a few counts. A much bigger clone sits one base away, suggesting this may be a read error. The rearrangement joins TRBV6-1 to TRBJ1-5; 7 bases agree with TRBD1. With 5 bases clipped from V and 5 bases from J, the junction kept 6 bases outside the gene matches. The CDR3 is 14 residues long. The germline V gene has CDR1 MNHNS and CDR2 SASEGT. CDR3 amino acids: CASSPQGDHQPQHF. The CDR3 DNA sequence: TGTGCCAGCAGTCCGCAGGGGGACCATCAGCCCCAGCATTTT.

This clonotype appeared a few times. CDR3 amino acids: CAIPGEYEQFF. The CDR3 DNA reads TGTGCCATCCCTGGCGAGTATGAGCAGTTCTTC. The chain has TRBV6-7 and TRBJ2-1; D is unresolved. TRBV6-7 is an ORF for which the function is uncertain. This CDR3 region has 11 residues. Trimming removed 10 bases at V and 8 bases at J, with 12 bases between.

This clonotype has at least ten counts. The V gene is TRBV4-2, the J gene TRBJ2-1; 7 bases are a match to TRBD2. V shed 3 bases and J 7 bases; nucleotides not matched to a gene: 12. The CDR3 is 16 amino acids. Looked up from germline, CDR1 is LGHNA and CDR2 is YNFKEQ. The CDR3 loop is CASSQDTSASWNEQFF. The CDR3 bases are TGTGCCAGCAGCCAGGATACTAGCGCATCCTGGAATGAGCAGTTCTTC.

This clonotype showed up many times. V gene TRBV4-1 combines with J gene TRBJ1-2, with a tentative D call TRBD1 (5 bases). This CDR3 region has 14 residues. From germline, CDR1 is MGHRA and CDR2 YSYEKL. V was pared by 1 base and J by 6 bases, with 12 bases between. CDR3 nucleotides: TGCGCCAGCAGCCAAGCGCAGGGATGGAATGGCTACACCTTC. This gives the protein CASSQAQGWNGYTF.

Many counts were recorded for this clonotype. The rearrangement joins TRBV12-3 or TRBV12-4 to TRBJ1-4; 9 bases map to TRBD1. The CDR3 consists of 17 residues. With V trimmed by 6 bases and J by 5 bases, 13 bases remained unmatched. The CDR3 is CASRGQGVRGSNEKLFF. The CDR3 bases are TGTGCCAGCAGGGGACAGGGCGTAAGGGGTTCAAATGAAAAACTGTTTTTT.

The sample holds many counts of this clonotype. The rearrangement links TRBV20-1 to TRBJ2-5; no clear D. Trimming left V 6 bases short and J 5 bases short, with 10 bases between. Germline V gene lookup returns CDR1 DFQATT and CDR2 SNEGSKA (reference sequence). This CDR3 has 11 residues. CDR3 protein: CSAPLVETQYF. The CDR3, as DNA: TGCAGTGCCCCTCTGGTGGAGACCCAGTACTTC.

This clonotype was seen at least ten times. The V and J genes are TRBV18 and TRBJ2-1, with 8 bases matching TRBD1. Germline values: CDR1 KGHSH, CDR2 LQKENI. J was trimmed by 7 bases and V by 3 bases; bases with no gene match: 2. This CDR3 has 13 amino acids. The CDR3 sequence is CASSPTGVNEQFF. DNA for the CDR3: TGTGCCAGCTCACCGACAGGGGTAAATGAGCAGTTCTTC.

This clonotype occurred many times. The chain links TRBV20-1 to TRBJ2-5; tentative D call: TRBD2 (5 bases). V dropped 5 bases and J dropped 3 bases, with 16 bases sitting between them. The CDR3 is 14 residues long. Germline CDR1 reads DFQATT; CDR2 reads SNEGSKA (reference sequence). The CDR3 spells CSAGGRTNKETQYF. CDR3 nucleotides: TGCAGTGCTGGAGGACGGACGAACAAAGAGACCCAGTACTTC.

This clonotype came up a few times. This chain joins TRBV7-9 and TRBJ2-7; the D gene is possibly TRBD1 (6 bases). The germline V gene encodes CDR1 SEHNR and CDR2 FQNEAQ (reference sequence). V lost 5 bases to trimming and J lost 0 bases, with 20 bases between them. This CDR3 comprises 17 residues. CDR3 amino acids: CASSRPGRTDPSYEQYF. CDR3 in DNA: TGTGCCAGCAGCCGTCCGGGTAGGACAGATCCCTCCTACGAGCAGTACTTC.

This clonotype was seen repeatedly, ten times or more. This sequence joins TRBV28 and TRBJ2-1; no clear D gene. The CDR3 contains 13 residues. V lost 6 bases, J lost 4 bases, and 10 bases lay in between. Germline CDR1 MDHEN, CDR2 SYDVKM. CDR3 DNA sequence: TGTGCCAGCAGGCCCACGGAGTACAATGAGCAGTTCTTC. Protein: CASRPTEYNEQFF.

The table lists this clonotype with many counts. The V call is TRBV12-3 or TRBV12-4, the J call TRBJ1-5; TRBD1 is a possible D gene (6 bases). This CDR3 region has 15 residues. V was pared by 1 base and J by 2 bases, with 9 bases between. The CDR3 loop is CASSLGGGRNQPQHF. For the CDR3, the DNA is TGTGCCAGCAGTTTAGGAGGGGGTCGCAATCAGCCCCAGCATTTT.

There are a few counts of this clonotype. V is TRBV18 and J is TRBJ2-1, with D perhaps matching TRBD2 (7 bases). The CDR3 runs 15 residues. Per the germline V gene, CDR1 is KGHSH and CDR2 is LQKENI. Trimming cost V 0 bases and J 10 bases, with 16 bases left between them. In DNA form, the CDR3 reads TGTGCCAGCTCACCACCGAAAGGGGGGGCCAGGGAGCAGTTCTTC. As protein: CASSPPKGGAREQFF.